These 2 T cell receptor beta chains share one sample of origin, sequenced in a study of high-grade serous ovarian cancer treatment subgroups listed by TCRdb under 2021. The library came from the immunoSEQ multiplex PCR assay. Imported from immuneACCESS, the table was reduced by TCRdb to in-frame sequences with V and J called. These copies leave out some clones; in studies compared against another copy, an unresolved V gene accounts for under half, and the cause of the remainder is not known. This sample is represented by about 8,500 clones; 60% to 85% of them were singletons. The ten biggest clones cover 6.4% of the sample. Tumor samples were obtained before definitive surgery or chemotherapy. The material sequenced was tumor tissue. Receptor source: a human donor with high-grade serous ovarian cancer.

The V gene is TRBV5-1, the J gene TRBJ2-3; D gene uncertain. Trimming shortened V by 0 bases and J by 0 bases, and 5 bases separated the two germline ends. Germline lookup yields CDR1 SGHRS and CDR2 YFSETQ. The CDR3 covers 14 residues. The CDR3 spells CASSLGHSTDTQYF. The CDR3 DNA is TGCGCCAGCAGCTTGGGGCACAGCACAGATACGCAGTATTTT.

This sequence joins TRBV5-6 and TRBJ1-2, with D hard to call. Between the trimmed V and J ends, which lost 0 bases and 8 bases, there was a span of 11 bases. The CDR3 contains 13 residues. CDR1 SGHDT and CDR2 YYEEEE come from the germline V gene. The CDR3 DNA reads TGTGCCAGCAGCTTGGATGCCGGTAGGGGCTACACCTTC. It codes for CASSLDAGRGYTF.